Sequencing of this TCR beta chain was carried out in a study of cytomegalovirus exposure and HLA in healthy donors. Study at large: Approximately 81% of 300 to 450 genotyped donors fell in the Caucasian-associated ancestry cluster.

The PCR employed 60 Vbeta primers together with 13 Jbeta primers. As originally analysed: Around 10 million of the about 80 million unique TCR beta chains counted in a later analysis were shared. Here immunoSEQ multiplex PCR was the method, and the copy in TCRdb shows in-frame clones only, minus some. That table gives V, J and clone size, and the DNA gave D and trimming. This sample has around 150,000 clones, with just under 80% found just once. Findings and caveats of the study: A highly shared variant cluster was judged a likely technical artifact.

As regards this clone: Its antigen is as yet unknown.

While unrecorded immune exposures were likely, the donors were nominally healthy when sampled. The CDR3 sequence is 16 residues long. Per germline, CDR1 SGHDN and CDR2 FVKESK. J was trimmed by 4 bases and V by 2 bases; bases with no gene match: 8. The chain joins TRBV14 to TRBJ1-2, with 9 bases lining up with TRBD1. This TCR was recovered from a woman aged 45-60 years in good health and CMV-seronegative. Sample: PBMCs. CDR3 sequence reads: CASSQSGQGITYGYTF. CDR3 coding DNA: TGTGCCAGCAGCCAATCGGGACAGGGAATAACCTATGGCTACACCTTC.